The 5 T cell receptor beta chains below come from one sample, sequenced in a study of shared clonotypes between healthy human individuals. CD45RO-negative cells were positively selected for CCR7, leaving out terminally differentiated effector memory CD45RA+ cells. Clones were read by immunoSEQ multiplex PCR, and TCRdb kept only the in-frame ones, dropping some. The repertoire holds 1.5 million to 2.5 million clones, with approximately 94% as singletons. Sample: naive CD8+ T cells sorted from blood. These receptors were collected from a man aged 18 to 35 in good health.

This sequence joins TRBV27 and TRBJ2-5; 9 nucleotides align to TRBD2. CDR3 length: 16 residues. Looked up from germline, CDR1 is MNHEY and CDR2 is SMNVEV (reference sequence). V was clipped by 2 bases and J by 4 bases; unmatched bases: 8. The chain's CDR3 is CASSLRRLAGSETQYF. DNA for the CDR3: TGTGCCAGCAGTTTACGTCGGCTAGCGGGGTCAGAGACCCAGTACTTC.

This clone showed up just a few times. This sequence joins TRBV9 and TRBJ1-2; D remains unclear. The CDR3 length is 12 residues. V was clipped by 2 bases and J by 9 bases, with 11 bases between them. Germline V lookup: CDR1 SGDLS, CDR2 YYNGEE. The CDR3 loop reads CASSVGVESYTF. CDR3 nucleotide sequence: TGTGCCAGCAGCGTTGGGGTTGAGAGCTACACCTTC.

J is TRBJ2-7 and V is TRBV5-8, with D possibly matching TRBD2 (6 bases). The germline V gene encodes CDR1 SGHTS and CDR2 YDEGEE. The CDR3 has 15 residues. V shed 4 bases and J shed 0 bases, with 14 bases lying between them. CDR3 amino acids: CASSIGYGSSYEQYF. The CDR3 region has the DNA TGTGCCAGCAGCATTGGGTACGGGAGCTCCTACGAGCAGTACTTC.

This chain connects TRBV6-6 to TRBJ2-1; tentatively, D is TRBD2 (6 bases). Trimming removed 2 bases from V and 8 bases from J, with 16 bases in between. This CDR3 contains 15 residues. Germline CDR1 MNHNY, CDR2 SVGAGI (reference sequence). CDR3 DNA sequence: TGTGCCAGCAGTTACGGGGACTCCCTTTTATATGAGCAGTTCTTC. This sequence encodes CASSYGDSLLYEQFF.

Comment on this clone: The junction and the germline gene differ at one end; a read error may be behind it. The chain recombines TRBV7-7 with TRBJ2-6; D not certain. This CDR3 region has 13 residues. CDR1 SSHAT and CDR2 FNYEAQ come from the germline V gene (reference sequence). DNA for the CDR3: TGTGCTAGCAGCTTAGCTGGGGCCAACGTCCTGACTTTC. Its protein is CASSLAGANVLTF.